The present T cell receptor beta chain was sequenced within a study of OX40 agonist ivuxolimab in advanced cancers. Using immunoSEQ multiplex PCR, the repertoire was profiled, and TCRdb retains in-frame clones only, with some absent. Among about 50,000 clones listed, 85% to 90% were seen once. J was trimmed by 4 bases and V by 9 bases; bases with no gene match: 8. Per the germline V gene, CDR1 is SNHLY and CDR2 is FYNNEI. The CDR3 spans 13 residues. Autoimmune disease history or systemic immunosuppression excluded patients. The rearrangement links TRBV2 to TRBJ2-5; the match to TRBD2 covers 7 bases. The receptor was derived from an adult with an advanced solid tumor such as melanoma, head and neck, liver or kidney cancer. The sequencing here drew on CD4+ or CD8+ T cells sorted from blood, taken in a trial of the OX40 agonist ivuxolimab. This CDR3 reads CASTKSGGETQYF. The CDR3 DNA follows: TGTGCCAGTACAAAATCGGGGGGAGAGACCCAGTACTTC.